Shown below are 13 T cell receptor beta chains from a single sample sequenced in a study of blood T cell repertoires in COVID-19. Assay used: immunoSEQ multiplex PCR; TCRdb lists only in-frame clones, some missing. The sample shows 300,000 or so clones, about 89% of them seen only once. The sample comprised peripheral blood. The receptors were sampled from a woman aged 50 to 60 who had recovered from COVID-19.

CDR3 loop: CATSDPSGRGNIQYF. In DNA, the CDR3 is TGTGCCACCAGTGATCCTAGCGGGAGAGGGAACATTCAGTACTTC. The genes are TRBV24-1 and TRBJ2-4; 10 bases fit TRBD2. The germline V gene has CDR1 KGHDR and CDR2 SFDVKD. The CDR3 contains 15 residues. V gave up 3 bases and J gave up 7 bases; unmatched junction bases: 5.

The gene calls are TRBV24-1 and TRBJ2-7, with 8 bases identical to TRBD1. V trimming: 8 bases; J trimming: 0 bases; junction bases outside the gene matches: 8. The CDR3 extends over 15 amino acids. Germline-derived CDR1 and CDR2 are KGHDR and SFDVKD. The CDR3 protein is CATKAGQGASYEQYF. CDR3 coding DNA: TGTGCCACCAAAGCCGGGCAGGGGGCCTCCTACGAGCAGTACTTC.

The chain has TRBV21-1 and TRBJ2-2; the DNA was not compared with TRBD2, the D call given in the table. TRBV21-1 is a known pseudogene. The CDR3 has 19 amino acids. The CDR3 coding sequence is TGTGCCAGCAGCAAGTGGAGAAGTCAGCCCGACGCGCACACCGGGGAGCTGTTTTTT. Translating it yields CASSKWRSQPDAHTGELFF.

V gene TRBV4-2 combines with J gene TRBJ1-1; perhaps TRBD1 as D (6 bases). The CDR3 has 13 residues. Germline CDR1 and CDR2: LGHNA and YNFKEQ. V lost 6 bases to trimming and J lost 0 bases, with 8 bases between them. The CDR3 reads CASRGQLNTEAFF. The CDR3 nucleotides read TGTGCCAGCAGAGGACAGTTGAACACTGAAGCTTTCTTT.

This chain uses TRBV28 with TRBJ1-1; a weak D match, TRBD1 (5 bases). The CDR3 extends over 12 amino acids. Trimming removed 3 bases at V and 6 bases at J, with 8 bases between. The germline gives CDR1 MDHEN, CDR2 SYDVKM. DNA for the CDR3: TGTGCCAGCAGTTTGGGGCACTCTGAAGCTTTCTTT. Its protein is CASSLGHSEAFF.

CDR3 residues: CASRSSGGPSVCEQFF. The CDR3 region has the DNA TGTGCAAGTCGCTCCAGCGGGGGGCCCTCGGTATGTGAGCAGTTCTTC. The chain links TRBV12-2 to TRBJ2-1; the table names TRBD2, a call not compared with the DNA. TRBV12-2 corresponds to a pseudogene. This CDR3 has 16 amino acids.

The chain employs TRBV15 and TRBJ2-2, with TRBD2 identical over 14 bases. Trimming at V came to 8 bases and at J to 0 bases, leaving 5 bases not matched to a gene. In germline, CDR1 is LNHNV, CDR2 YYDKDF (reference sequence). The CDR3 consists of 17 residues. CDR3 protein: CATFGTSGGANTGELFF. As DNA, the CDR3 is TGTGCCACCTTCGGGACTAGCGGGGGAGCGAACACCGGGGAGCTGTTTTTT.

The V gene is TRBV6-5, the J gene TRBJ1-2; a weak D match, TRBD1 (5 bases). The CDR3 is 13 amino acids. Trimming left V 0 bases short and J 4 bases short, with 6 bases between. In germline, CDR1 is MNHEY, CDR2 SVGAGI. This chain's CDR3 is CASSYSGGYGYTF. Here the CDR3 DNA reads TGTGCCAGCAGTTACTCGGGGGGCTATGGCTACACCTTC.

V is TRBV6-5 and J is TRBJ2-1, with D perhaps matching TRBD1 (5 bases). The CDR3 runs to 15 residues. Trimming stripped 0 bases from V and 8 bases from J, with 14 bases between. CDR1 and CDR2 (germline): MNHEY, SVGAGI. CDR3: CASSYSRGKMHEQFF. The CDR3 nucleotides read TGTGCCAGCAGTTACTCAAGGGGAAAAATGCATGAGCAGTTCTTC.

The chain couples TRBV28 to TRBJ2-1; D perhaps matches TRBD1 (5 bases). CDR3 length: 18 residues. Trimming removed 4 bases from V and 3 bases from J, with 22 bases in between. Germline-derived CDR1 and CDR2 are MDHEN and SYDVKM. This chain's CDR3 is CASSSLTDRFNIYNEQFF. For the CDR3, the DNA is TGTGCCAGCAGTTCATTGACAGACCGATTCAATATCTACAATGAGCAGTTCTTC.

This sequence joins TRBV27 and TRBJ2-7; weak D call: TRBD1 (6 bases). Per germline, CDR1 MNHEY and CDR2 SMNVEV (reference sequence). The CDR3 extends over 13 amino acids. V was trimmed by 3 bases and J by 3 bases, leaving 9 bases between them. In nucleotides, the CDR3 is TGTGCCAGCAGTTTGCAACAGGGCTACGAGCAGTACTTC. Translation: CASSLQQGYEQYF.

The CDR3: CASSLQGQSNQPQHF. The CDR3 DNA is TGTGCCAGCAGTCTACAGGGCCAAAGCAATCAGCCCCAGCATTTT. The chain joins TRBV6-2 or TRBV6-3 to TRBJ1-5; D possibly corresponds to TRBD1 (6 bases). The CDR3 loop spans 15 amino acids. The germline V gene has CDR1 MNHEY and CDR2 SVGEGT. V gave up 5 bases and J gave up 1 base, with 12 bases separating them.

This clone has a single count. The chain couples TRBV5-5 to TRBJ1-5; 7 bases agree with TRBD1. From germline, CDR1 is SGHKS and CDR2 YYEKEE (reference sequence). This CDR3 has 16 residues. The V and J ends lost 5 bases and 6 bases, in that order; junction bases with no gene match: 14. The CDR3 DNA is TGTGCCAGCAGGCAAGGAACAGGGGTGTGGGGTCAGCCCCAGCATTTT. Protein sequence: CASRQGTGVWGQPQHF.